This TCR beta chain was identified in a study of blood T cell repertoires in COVID-19. Study information: Samples came from the United States, Italy and Spain, spanning acute and convalescent COVID-19. Nucleic acid was either cDNA or gDNA, and it came from T cells, B-cell-depleted T cells, or PBMCs.

This clone was counted a single time. Original methodology: Reference gene primers were amplified, and this amplification served to estimate nucleated cell counts. Only in-frame clones appear in the TCRdb table, and some are missing; sequencing was by immunoSEQ multiplex PCR. Clonal size and the V and J genes are those of that table, whereas D and trimming came from the DNA. The sample lists approximately 250,000 clones, nearly 85% seen once, with 8.6% in the top ten. The CDR3 has 14 residues. Germline CDR1 SGHTA, CDR2 FQGNSA. The V end lost 5 bases, the J end lost 1 base, and 12 bases lay between the germline ends.

This TCR was sampled from a human donor in a cohort sampled during active COVID-19. The sequencing sample was made of peripheral blood. This sequence joins TRBV7-2 and TRBJ2-7; D possibly corresponds to TRBD2 (5 bases). The CDR3 is CASSTRRDSYEQYF. CDR3 in DNA: TGTGCCAGCAGCACAAGACGGGATTCCTACGAGCAGTACTTC.